The 13 T cell receptor beta chains below all came from one sample that was sequenced in a study of identical twins. From the 5' RACE reads, TCRdb called clonotypes with MiXCR, one entry per CDR3 protein. Of some 97,000 distinct CDR3 sequences in the sample, about 6.1% were seen once. Material: memory T cells sorted from blood. The receptors derive from a woman aged 50 to 60 in good health.

This clonotype has ten or more counts. The chain is built from TRBV20-1 and TRBJ2-7; TRBD2 agrees at 7 bases. This CDR3 is built from 13 residues. V was clipped by 6 bases and J by 1 base; unmatched bases: 6. In germline, CDR1 is DFQATT, CDR2 SNEGSKA (reference sequence). DNA of the CDR3: TGCAGTGCCAGGGAGGGAGTGTCCTACGAGCAGTACTTC. Encoded protein: CSAREGVSYEQYF.

This clonotype was counted ten times or more. The chain uses TRBV14 and TRBJ1-1; D remains unclear. V lost 4 bases, J lost 5 bases, and 8 bases lay in between. Germline V CDR1 and CDR2: SGHDN, FVKESK. The CDR3 has 12 amino acids. CDR3 sequence reads: CASSLAGTEAFF. The CDR3 DNA reads as TGTGCCAGCAGCCTCGCGGGGACTGAAGCTTTCTTT. The whole variable domain, filled in from reference TRBV14 and TRBJ1-1, reads EAGVTQFPSHSVIEKGQTVTLRCDPISGHDNLYWYRRVMGKEIKFLLHFVKESKQDESGMPNNRFLAERTGGTYSTLKVQPAELEDSGVYFCASSLAGTEAFFGQGTRLTVV.

This clonotype was counted between two and nine times. V usage is TRBV15 and J usage is TRBJ2-6, with D perhaps TRBD1 (6 bases). The CDR3 is made up of 20 amino acids. The V end lost 2 bases, the J end lost 4 bases, and 24 bases lay between the germline ends. Germline V gives CDR1 LNHNV, CDR2 YYDKDF (reference sequence). The CDR3 coding sequence is TGTGCCACCAGCAGATTAACAACAGGGCCTTCGTGGTCAGGGGCCAACGTCCTGACTTTC. This translates into CATSRLTTGPSWSGANVLTF.

This clonotype was seen a handful of times. CDR3 bases: TGTGCCAGCAGGCGGTCCGGGACCGTTGGCGAGCAGTACTTC. Its translation is CASRRSGTVGEQYF. The V call is TRBV2, the J call TRBJ2-7; D may match TRBD1 or TRBD2 (5 bases each). Germline V gene data show CDR1 as SNHLY and CDR2 as FYNNEI. V shed 6 bases and J shed 6 bases, with 18 bases lying between them. There are 14 residues in the CDR3.

This clonotype was observed at least ten times. The V call is TRBV20-1, the J call TRBJ2-7; 7 nucleotides align to TRBD2. This CDR3 region has 14 residues. Germline-derived CDR1 and CDR2 are DFQATT and SNEGSKA (reference sequence). V dropped 6 bases and J dropped 0; count of bases not matched to a gene: 8. CDR3 DNA sequence: TGCAGTGCCCTTGGGAGGGAGGCCTCCTACGAGCAGTACTTC. Translating it yields CSALGREASYEQYF.

CDR3 bases: TGCAGCGTTCGGACCGGGACAGGGGGATACAATGAGCAGTTCTTC. Its translation: CSVRTGTGGYNEQFF. V and J are TRBV29-1 and TRBJ2-1; 11 positions match TRBD1. Unmatched junction bases numbered 7, after V lost 5 bases and J lost 4 bases. This CDR3 has 15 residues. In germline, CDR1 is SQVTM, CDR2 ANQGSEA.

This clonotype turned up a few times. This chain uses TRBV6-1 with TRBJ1-2; 7 positions match TRBD1. After removal of 2 bases from V and 5 bases from J, the junction contained 5 bases not matched to a gene. CDR1 is MNHNS, CDR2 SASEGT, per germline. The CDR3 loop spans 14 amino acids. The CDR3 loop reads CASSETGTVYGYTF. The DNA of the CDR3 is TGTGCCAGCAGTGAAACCGGGACAGTTTATGGCTACACCTTC.

This chain links TRBV12-3 or TRBV12-4 with TRBJ2-3; D not resolved. The V end lost 1 base, the J end lost 6 bases, and 11 bases lay between the germline ends. The CDR3 is 14 residues long. The CDR3 sequence is CASSLENWADTQYF. In nucleotides, the CDR3 is TGTGCCAGCAGTTTAGAAAACTGGGCCGATACGCAGTATTTT.

At least ten counts were recorded for this clonotype. The rearrangement links TRBV27 to TRBJ2-6; D is unresolved. V lost 2 bases to trimming and J lost 2 bases, with 7 bases between them. The CDR3 totals 15 residues. The germline V gene encodes CDR1 MNHEY and CDR2 SMNVEV (reference sequence). CDR3 region: CASSLQGTGANVLTF. The CDR3 nucleotides are TGTGCCAGCAGTTTACAAGGGACTGGGGCCAACGTCCTGACTTTC.

Note on this clonotype: Germline and junction disagree at one end, which may indicate a read error. This chain uses TRBV7-3 with TRBJ2-2; D possibly corresponds to TRBD2 (5 bases). CDR1 is SGHTA and CDR2 is FQGTGA in the germline V gene. There are 14 residues in the CDR3. The CDR3 region is CTSSFTSSTGELFF. DNA for the CDR3: TGTACCAGCAGCTTCACTAGTAGTACCGGGGAGCTGTTTTTT.

In this sample, this clonotype turned up many times. The rearrangement links TRBV21-1 to TRBJ2-5; TRBD1 was called by the table and not checked on the DNA. TRBV21-1 is tagged as a pseudogene. The CDR3 is made up of 16 amino acids. The CDR3 loop is CASSKTDWDNQETQYF. DNA of the CDR3: TGTGCCAGCAGCAAAACCGACTGGGACAACCAAGAGACCCAGTACTTC.

This clonotype came up many times. This sequence joins TRBV29-1 and TRBJ2-5; 9 nucleotides agree with TRBD2. CDR3 length equals 12 residues. Germline-derived CDR1 and CDR2 are SQVTM and ANQGSEA. The ends lost 7 bases at V and 2 bases at J; junction bases unmatched: 2. The CDR3 sequence is CSGAGGQETQYF. CDR3 sequence (DNA): TGCAGCGGAGCGGGGGGACAAGAGACCCAGTACTTC.

A few counts support this clonotype. The chain carries TRBV12-3 or TRBV12-4 and TRBJ2-7; TRBD1 matches at 7 bases. V lost 5 bases, J lost 1 base, and 8 bases stayed unmatched. The CDR3 extends over 15 amino acids. CDR3 coding DNA: TGTGCCAGCAGTCCTGAGGGGGCAGGGTCCTACGAGCAGTACTTC. It specifies CASSPEGAGSYEQYF.